These T cell receptor beta chains were read from a single sample in a study of molecular identifiers for immune sequencing clone quantification. TCRdb reprocessed the PCR reads via MiXCR and lists one record per CDR3 protein. Of approximately 320,000 distinct CDR3 sequences in the sample, roughly 24% were seen once. Source material: naive CD8+ T cells from blood, with Jurkat cell RNA spiked in. The receptor source for this set is a human donor in good health. Some libraries in this study had Jurkat cell RNA spiked in. Each CDR3 is given with its conserved first and last residue. Each record gives: D gene, CDR3 length, clone size, V gene, J gene, CDR3 DNA, CDR3 protein. A D gene is named only where the DNA matches it firmly. Not every row has a clone size; where given, it reads once, few, many or a size class.

>TRBD1|15|-|TRBV7-9|TRBJ2-1
TGTGCCAGCAGCAACCGGGACAGGGTCGATGTAGGGCAGTTCTTC
CASSNRDRVDVGQFF
>-|17|-|TRBV3-1|TRBJ2-3
TGTGCCAGCAGCCAAGATCGTCAGACTCCTGGCACAGATACGCAGTATTTT
CASSQDRQTPGTDTQYF
>-|17|-|TRBV7-2|TRBJ1-5
TGTGCCAGCAGCTTAGAGTCACCGTCGGGGTATCATCAGCCCCAGCATTTT
CASSLESPSGYHQPQHF
>-|17|-|TRBV5-1|TRBJ2-3
TGCGCCAGCAGCTGGACACGGCCTAAAGGCTCGGTGGATACGCAGTATTTT
CASSWTRPKGSVDTQYF
>-|15|-|TRBV21-1|TRBJ2-3
TGTGCCAGCAGCATGGACCGGAGGAGCACAGATACGCAGTATTTT
CASSMDRRSTDTQYF
>-|17|few|TRBV6-1|TRBJ2-7
TGTGCCAGCAGTGAAGTGGTGGGGACCGCTGGTTTCTACGAGCAGTACTTC
CASSEVVGTAGFYEQYF
>-|15|-|TRBV10-3|TRBJ2-7
TGTGCCATCAGTGATATAGGGCCGGGTCCTTACGAGCAGTACTTC
CAISDIGPGPYEQYF
>TRBD1|16|-|TRBV12-3/TRBV12-4|TRBJ2-1
TGTGCCAGCAGTTCCGGACAGGGGGGGTTGGACAATGAGCAGTTCTTC
CASSSGQGGLDNEQFF
>TRBD1|16|-|TRBV28|TRBJ2-2
TGTGCCAGCAATTTCAGGGCAGGGGGCGGCACCGGGGAGCTGTTTTTT
CASNFRAGGGTGELFF
>TRBD2|15|-|TRBV7-9|TRBJ2-5
TGTGCCAGCAGCGCGACTAGCGGGGGTCAAGAGAGCCAGTACTTC
CASSATSGGQESQYF
>-|13|-|TRBV27|TRBJ2-7
TGTGCCAGCACCATGGGGCAGGGGGGCGAGCAGTACTTC
CASTMGQGGEQYF
>-|13|many|TRBV24-1|TRBJ1-2
TGTGCCACCTACTCGACGGACAACTATGGCTACACCTTC
CATYSTDNYGYTF
>-|13|many|TRBV12-3/TRBV12-4|TRBJ2-3
TGTGCCAGCAGTATTGATCCCCGGGATACGCAGTATTTT
CASSIDPRDTQYF
>-|14|few|TRBV27|TRBJ2-3
TGTGCCAGCAGTTTATCGGTATCCACAGATACGCAGTATTTT
CASSLSVSTDTQYF
>-|13|few|TRBV19|TRBJ2-2
TGTGCCAGTAGTATGACAGAGACCGGGGAGCTGTTTTTT
CASSMTETGELFF
>-|14|-|TRBV4-1|TRBJ1-2
TGCGCCAGCAGCCCCCGTTGCGGGGTGGTTGGCTACACCTTC
CASSPRCGVVGYTF
>TRBD1|21|-|TRBV27|TRBJ2-3
TGTGCCAGCAGTTTATATAGGACAGGGACGGAAGGGATGACTAGCACAGATACGCAGTATTTT
CASSLYRTGTEGMTSTDTQYF
>-|16|few|TRBV27|TRBJ2-7
TGTGCCAGCAGTCCCTGGTCCGCCAAGTCTATCCACGAGCAGTACTTC
CASSPWSAKSIHEQYF
>-|13|few|TRBV19|TRBJ1-5
TGTGCCAGTAGTATGGAAGGGGTTCAGCCCCAGCATTTT
CASSMEGVQPQHF
>TRBD1|14|-|TRBV7-2|TRBJ2-1
TGTGCCAGCAGCTTGACAGGGGGCTTCGATGAGCAGTTCTTC
CASSLTGGFDEQFF
>-|13|many|TRBV13|TRBJ2-3
TGTGCCAGCAGCCCGCAATTAGGAGATACGCAGTATTTT
CASSPQLGDTQYF